The T cell receptor (beta chain) under discussion was sequenced for a study of blood T cell repertoires in COVID-19. About the research overall: Sources were T cells, B-cell-depleted T cells, or PBMCs; the material itself was cDNA or gDNA.

Trimming took 0 bases from V and 5 from J, leaving 8 bases between them. The germline V gene encodes CDR1 SEHNR and CDR2 FQNEAQ (reference sequence). The CDR3 consists of 14 residues. Original processing notes: Amplification of reference gene primers was used by the study to estimate nucleated cell counts. The table came from immunoSEQ multiplex PCR; TCRdb's copy has only in-frame clones and leaves some out. The V and J calls and clone size are taken from that table; D and trimming were inferred from the DNA. The data contain tens of thousands of clones, approximately 80% of them singletons. The TCR originated in a middle-aged man with acute or convalescent COVID-19. Material for sequencing was peripheral blood. This chain links TRBV7-9 with TRBJ1-5; the D gene is possibly TRBD1 (5 bases). Here the CDR3 DNA reads TGTGCCAGCAGCTTAGCGGTAGGGGATCAGCCCCAGCATTTT. Translation: CASSLAVGDQPQHF.